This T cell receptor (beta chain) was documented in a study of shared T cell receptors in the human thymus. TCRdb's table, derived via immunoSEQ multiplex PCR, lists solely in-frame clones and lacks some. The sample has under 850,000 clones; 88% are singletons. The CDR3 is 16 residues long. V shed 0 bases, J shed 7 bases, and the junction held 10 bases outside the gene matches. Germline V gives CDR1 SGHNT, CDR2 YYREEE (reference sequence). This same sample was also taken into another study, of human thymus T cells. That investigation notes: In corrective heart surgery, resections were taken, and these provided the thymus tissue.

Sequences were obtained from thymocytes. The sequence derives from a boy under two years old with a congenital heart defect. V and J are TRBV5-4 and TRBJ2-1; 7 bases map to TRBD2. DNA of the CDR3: TGTGCCAGCAGCTTGGATCTAGCGGAAATAGCGAATGAGCAGTTCTTC. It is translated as CASSLDLAEIANEQFF.